This TCR beta chain is from a study of cytomegalovirus exposure and HLA in healthy donors. At the level of the study: An earlier analysis found fewer than 140 million unique TCR beta sequences from 150 million to 200 million T cells. Tens of millions of unique TCRs from HLA-typed donors were held in an early release of data.

On this clone itself: The antigen remains unidentified.

Whole-study results and caveats: Reports credit the classifier with highly specific, highly sensitive diagnosis of cytomegalovirus status.

A multiplex PCR was run with 60 Vbeta primers and 13 Jbeta primers. Profiling relied on immunoSEQ multiplex PCR, and the TCRdb table lists in-frame clones only, not all of them. The table has around 130,000 clones, 81% seen once. Trimming stripped 2 bases from V and 0 bases from J, with 8 bases between. CDR3 length: 15 amino acids. Germline assignment: CDR1 MNHEY and CDR2 SVGAGI. This TCR derives from a man aged 35-49 years in good health and CMV-seronegative. The sample taken for sequencing was PBMCs. The chain combines TRBV6-5 with TRBJ2-1; TRBD1 is a possible D gene (6 bases). CDR3 DNA: TGTGCCAGCAGTTACGGGGACATCTCCTACAATGAGCAGTTCTTC. Translation: CASSYGDISYNEQFF.